Shown below are 8 T cell receptor beta chains from a single sample sequenced in a study of CD8 T cells in ankylosing spondylitis. General study points: Among TCR beta sequences, a motif of several highly homologous variants appeared characteristic of ankylosing spondylitis blood.

One entry per CDR3 protein results from TCRdb running MiXCR on the 5' RACE reads. The table includes about 840,000 distinct CDR3 sequences, over 9.5% detected once. Their antigens are not known. Sequenced: blood, either unsorted or a sorted T cell fraction (not recorded which). These receptors all stem from a male donor with ankylosing spondylitis.

This clonotype appeared a few times. The chain carries TRBV6-2 or TRBV6-3 and TRBJ1-1; D is undetermined. The CDR3 loop spans 13 amino acids. Trimming removed 7 bases from V and 3 bases from J, with 12 bases in between. CDR1 is MNHEY and CDR2 is SVGEGT in the germline V gene. CDR3 nucleotide sequence: TGTGCCAGCACCGACGGCCTCTACACTGAAGCTTTCTTT. Translation: CASTDGLYTEAFF.

The chain has TRBV6-1 and TRBJ2-5; 7 positions match TRBD1. The junction had 8 bases not matched to a gene; V was cut back by 6 bases and J by 4 bases. Germline V gene data show CDR1 as MNHNS and CDR2 as SASEGT. The CDR3 runs to 14 residues. CDR3 region: CASSRQGLVETQYF. The CDR3 nucleotides read TGTGCCAGCAGCCGACAGGGTTTGGTAGAGACCCAGTACTTC.

This clonotype has a count of ten or more. The V gene is TRBV5-1, the J gene TRBJ2-7, with D tentatively TRBD1 (6 bases). This CDR3 comprises 14 residues. The V end lost 3 bases, the J end lost 2 bases, and 12 bases lay between the germline ends. The germline gives CDR1 SGHRS, CDR2 YFSETQ. For the CDR3, the DNA is TGCGCCAGCAGCTACCGGGACATGGCCTACGAGCAGTACTTC. Its translation is CASSYRDMAYEQYF. Variable domain in full (rest from reference TRBV5-1 and TRBJ2-7): KAGVTQTPRYLIKTRGQQVTLSCSPISGHRSVSWYQQTPGQGLQFLFEYFSETQRNKGNFPGRFSGRQFSNSRSEMNVSTLELGDSALYLCASSYRDMAYEQYFGPGTRLTVT.

This clonotype was recorded a few times. V gene TRBV7-9 combines with J gene TRBJ2-6; possibly TRBD2 for D (6 bases). CDR3 length: 14 amino acids. V was cut by 0 bases and J by 9 bases, with 9 bases left in between. Germline loops: CDR1 SEHNR, CDR2 FQNEAQ (reference sequence). The CDR3 reads CASSLAGGSNVLTF. The DNA of the CDR3 is TGTGCCAGCAGCTTAGCGGGGGGTAGCAACGTCCTGACTTTC. Together with reference TRBV7-9 and TRBJ2-6, the CDR3 gives the full variable domain: DTGVSQNPRHKITKRGQNVTFRCDPISEHNRLYWYRQTLGQGPEFLTYFQNEAQLEKSRLLSDRFSAERPKGSFSTLEIQRTEQGDSAMYLCASSLAGGSNVLTFGAGSRLTVL.

This chain uses TRBV10-3 with TRBJ2-3; a possible D gene is TRBD1 (5 bases). V was pared by 4 bases and J by 4 bases, with 15 bases between. There are 15 residues in the CDR3. The germline V gene has CDR1 ENHRY and CDR2 SYGVKD. DNA of the CDR3: TGTGCCATCAGTGGAAGTAACAGGCTGGCAGATACGCAGTATTTT. Amino acids: CAISGSNRLADTQYF.

The V call is TRBV5-6, the J call TRBJ2-1; tentatively, D is TRBD2 (6 bases). Germline V gene data show CDR1 as SGHDT and CDR2 as YYEEEE. This CDR3 has 14 residues. V lost 0 bases and J 9 bases, leaving 13 bases between the germline ends. In nucleotides, the CDR3 is TGTGCCAGCAGCTTGGGACTAGAATTTACTGAGCAGTTCTTC. Translated: CASSLGLEFTEQFF.

This chain links TRBV7-3 with TRBJ1-5, with D perhaps TRBD1 (6 bases). The germline V gene has CDR1 SGHTA and CDR2 FQGTGA. This CDR3 contains 15 residues. V lost 10 bases and J 8 bases, leaving 24 bases between the germline ends. CDR3 sequence (DNA): TGTGCCACTCAAATGGGGGGCCCCCTCGAAAAGCCCCAGCATTTT. The encoded protein is CATQMGGPLEKPQHF. Full variable domain (outside the CDR3, taken from reference TRBV7-3 and TRBJ1-5): GAGVSQTPSNKVTEKGKYVELRCDPISGHTALYWYRQSLGQGPEFLIYFQGTGAADDSGLPNDRFFAVRPEGSVSTLKIQRTERGDSAVYLCATQMGGPLEKPQHFGDGTRLSIL.

There are many counts of this clonotype. This rearrangement joins TRBV7-6 to TRBJ2-2, with D perhaps TRBD1 (6 bases). CDR1 and CDR2 from the germline V gene are SGHVS and FNYEAQ. This CDR3 comprises 15 residues. V was pared by 3 bases and J by 0 bases, with 8 bases between. Here the CDR3 reads CASSFGQPNTGELFF. The CDR3 coding sequence is TGTGCCAGCAGCTTCGGACAGCCGAACACCGGGGAGCTGTTTTTT.